This T cell receptor (beta chain) was obtained from a study of T-cell reconstitution after alpha-beta-depleted transplantation in children. In its sample, this clonotype was seen once. One base away lies a much larger clone, so this may be a sequencing read error. During its preparation, the TCRbeta library received unique molecular identifiers. TCRdb reprocessed the PCR reads with MiXCR, giving one entry per CDR3 protein. Of about 70,000 distinct CDR3 sequences listed, around 9.9% are singletons. Germline-derived CDR1 and CDR2 are SGHAT and FQNNGV. With 3 bases clipped from V and 12 bases from J, the junction kept 13 bases outside the gene matches. The CDR3 loop spans 16 amino acids.

The clonotype comes from a boy between 10 and 17 years old with acute myeloid leukemia, due to receive a stem cell transplant. This chain connects TRBV11-2 to TRBJ2-1; 11 bases align to TRBD2. The starting material was PBMCs, obtained before TCRalphabeta/CD19-depleted stem cell transplant. CDR3 in amino acids: CASSFEGLSGRVGQFF. The CDR3 bases are TGTGCCAGCAGCTTCGAGGGACTTAGCGGGAGGGTGGGGCAGTTCTTC.